The clone carrying this TCR beta chain was seen ten or more times. CDR3 length: 13 residues. The germline gives CDR1 MNHEY, CDR2 SVGAGI. Deletions cut 6 bases from V and 6 bases from J, with 14 bases between. This specimen comes from a study of CD8+CD57+ T cells in acquired aplastic anemia. Profiling that covered TCR beta VDJ and CDR3 relied on genomic DNA as its template. One entry per CDR3 protein results from TCRdb running MiXCR on the reads. Seen here are hundreds of thousands of distinct CDR3 sequences, about 70% observed once, and the top ten hold less than 4%. Sample: sorted CD4+, CD8+, or CD8+CD57+ T cells (not recorded which) from PBMCs. The chain uses TRBV6-5 and TRBJ1-1; D is perhaps TRBD1 (5 bases). This clonotype originated in a human donor in good health, serving as a control. The chain's CDR3 is CASSSGGRAEAFF. The CDR3 DNA is TGTGCCAGCAGCAGTGGGGGTCGGGCTGAAGCTTTCTTT.